This is a list of T cell receptor beta chains from one sample in a study of control samples from healthy donors and cancer patients. Clones were sequenced by immunoSEQ multiplex PCR, and TCRdb holds only the in-frame ones, with some missing. The sample has 200,000 or so clones; approximately 91% are singletons. Source material: blood. All receptors derive from a man aged 30 to 45 in good health. CDR3s include the opening cysteine and the closing phenylalanine or tryptophan. A D gene is named only where the DNA matches it firmly. Size tells how often a clone was seen (once, few, many) or the class of an expanded clone, and some rows leave it out.

d_call	cdr3_length	clone_size	v_call	j_call	cdr3_aa	cdr3_nt
NA	13	NA	TRBV3-1/TRBV3-2	TRBJ1-1	CASSQVGTTAAFF	TGTGCCAGCAGCCAAGTCGGGACTACTGCAGCTTTCTTT
NA	15	NA	TRBV3-1/TRBV3-2	TRBJ2-1	CASSQQTEAFNEQFF	TGTGCCAGCAGCCAACAGACAGAAGCCTTCAATGAGCAGTTCTTC
NA	13	NA	TRBV18	TRBJ2-3	CASSRTDTDTQYF	TGTGCCAGCTCGCGGACAGACACAGATACGCAGTATTTT
NA	14	NA	TRBV19	TRBJ2-2	CASTQQGAAGELFF	TGTGCCAGTACCCAACAGGGCGCGGCCGGGGAGCTGTTTTTT
TRBD1	18	NA	TRBV9	TRBJ1-2	CASSVSTGTVSTPYGYTF	TGTGCCAGCAGCGTTTCTACCGGGACAGTCTCTACCCCGTATGGCTACACCTTC
TRBD1	15	NA	TRBV14	TRBJ2-3	CASSQTTGVADTQYF	TGTGCCAGCAGCCAAACCACAGGGGTCGCGGATACGCAGTATTTT
NA	14	NA	TRBV25-1	TRBJ2-2	CASSPGADTGELFF	TGTGCCAGCAGCCCGGGGGCAGACACCGGGGAGCTGTTTTTT
TRBD1	13	NA	TRBV19	TRBJ2-7	CASSETGLYEQYF	TGTGCCAGTAGTGAGACAGGGTTGTACGAGCAGTACTTC
NA	16	NA	TRBV6-2/TRBV6-3	TRBJ2-3	CASSYSTRLLLDTQYF	TGTGCCAGCAGTTACTCGACGAGGCTATTGCTAGATACGCAGTATTTT
NA	15	NA	TRBV18	TRBJ1-5	CASSPAGGAYQPQHF	TGTGCCAGCTCACCAGCTGGGGGCGCCTATCAGCCCCAGCATTTT
TRBD1	14	NA	TRBV6-5	TRBJ2-1	CASSFRDRVYEQFF	TGTGCCAGCAGTTTCCGGGACAGGGTCTATGAGCAGTTCTTC
TRBD1	14	NA	TRBV6-5	TRBJ1-2	CASSSGQGVEGYTF	TGTGCCAGCAGTTCCGGACAGGGGGTCGAGGGCTACACCTTC
TRBD1	16	NA	TRBV4-2	TRBJ1-2	CASSQGQGASNYGYTF	TGTGCCAGCAGCCAGGGACAGGGGGCATCTAACTATGGCTACACCTTC
NA	15	NA	TRBV30	TRBJ2-3	CAWSVKALRGDTQYF	TGTGCCTGGAGTGTAAAGGCACTTCGAGGAGATACGCAGTATTTT
TRBD1	17	NA	TRBV25-1	TRBJ2-1	CASRGGTGQSSYNEQFF	TGTGCCAGCAGGGGGGGGACAGGGCAGAGCTCCTACAATGAGCAGTTCTTC
NA	15	NA	TRBV6-6	TRBJ1-6	CASSVQGSYNSPLHF	TGTGCCAGCAGTGTACAGGGCTCCTATAATTCACCCCTCCACTTT
TRBD2	15	NA	TRBV19	TRBJ2-2	CASRAGGTGTGELFF	TGTGCCAGTAGGGCGGGAGGGACTGGTACCGGGGAGCTGTTTTTT
TRBD2	14	few	TRBV27	TRBJ2-1	CASSLAGGYNEQFF	TGTGCCAGCAGTTTAGCGGGGGGGTACAATGAGCAGTTCTTC
NA	16	NA	TRBV4-2	TRBJ1-1	CASSQDAGDPILEAFF	TGTGCCAGCAGCCAAGATGCCGGGGACCCAATACTCGAAGCTTTCTTT
TRBD1	15	NA	TRBV25-1	TRBJ2-1	CASSPRTGGPNEQFF	TGTGCCAGCAGCCCTAGGACAGGGGGTCCCAATGAGCAGTTCTTC
NA	13	NA	TRBV5-5	TRBJ1-1	CASSLLGNTEAFF	TGTGCCAGCAGCTTGCTAGGGAACACTGAAGCTTTCTTT
NA	15	NA	TRBV5-1	TRBJ2-3	CASSLFSGASDTQYF	TGCGCCAGCAGCTTGTTTTCAGGGGCATCGGATACGCAGTATTTT
NA	14	NA	TRBV19	TRBJ1-5	CASSQGLSNQPQHF	TGCGCCAGTAGTCAGGGTTTGAGCAATCAGCCCCAGCATTTT
TRBD2	15	NA	TRBV11-3	TRBJ2-3	CASSLVRGGPDTQYF	TGTGCCAGCAGCTTAGTTCGGGGGGGCCCAGATACGCAGTATTTT
NA	12	NA	TRBV24-1	TRBJ2-7	CATSDLGYEQYF	TGTGCCACCAGTGATTTGGGCTACGAGCAGTACTTC
TRBD2	14	NA	TRBV19	TRBJ2-1	CASTPGRSYNEQFF	TGTGCCAGTACCCCCGGGAGGTCCTACAATGAGCAGTTCTTC
NA	12	NA	TRBV10-3	TRBJ1-5	CAISDSNQPQHF	TGTGCCATCAGTGACAGCAATCAGCCCCAGCATTTT
NA	13	NA	TRBV6-5	TRBJ1-5	CASSPGVQQPQHF	TGTGCCAGCAGTCCAGGGGTTCAGCAGCCCCAGCATTTT
NA	15	NA	TRBV3-1/TRBV3-2	TRBJ2-7	CASSPEHRSSYEQYF	TGTGCCAGCAGCCCGGAACATCGGTCCTCCTACGAGCAGTACTTC
TRBD1	14	NA	TRBV5-1	TRBJ1-2	CASSTSDRLYGYTF	TGCGCCAGCAGCACCTCGGACAGGCTCTATGGCTACACCTTC
TRBD2	17	NA	TRBV19	TRBJ2-4	CASGTSGGTGAKNIQYF	TGTGCCAGCGGGACTAGCGGGGGAACAGGAGCCAAAAACATTCAGTACTTC
TRBD2	16	NA	TRBV24-1	TRBJ2-7	CATSDLWTSASYEQYF	TGTGCCACCAGTGATTTGTGGACTAGCGCCTCCTACGAGCAGTACTTC